This note documents a single TCR beta chain sequence. These data are taken from a study of blood T cell repertoires in COVID-19. Whole-study context: PBMCs, B-cell-depleted T cells, or T cells provided the cDNA or gDNA that made up the material.

In the authors' workflow: By means of reference gene primer amplification, nucleated cell counts were estimated. The table came from immunoSEQ multiplex PCR; TCRdb's copy has only in-frame clones and leaves some out. V, J and clone size are those of that table, while D and trimming were read from the DNA. The sample lists roughly 430,000 clones; roughly 84% were seen once. Enrolled through a virtual design, the participants were between roughly 18 and 89 years of age and came from fewer than 30 US areas. The sample comprised PBMCs or T cells enriched from blood (not recorded which). This sequence originates from a woman younger than 30 who had been exposed to COVID-19.

The CDR3 DNA reads TGTGCCAGCAGTCTCCAGGGGGCGCTGGGTGGCTACACCTTC. As protein: CASSLQGALGGYTF. The rearrangement links TRBV28 to TRBJ1-2; 8 nucleotides line up with TRBD1. Germline loops: CDR1 MDHEN, CDR2 SYDVKM. Trimming removed 5 bases from V and 7 bases from J; junction bases left unmatched: 9. This CDR3 is built from 14 residues.